Listed below are T cell receptor beta chains from one sample, sequenced in a study of T cell changes during pregnancy in multiple sclerosis. Generated by immunoSEQ multiplex PCR, the TCRdb table keeps only in-frame clones and is missing some. The sample shows about 61,000 clones, 90% of them seen only once. The sample consisted of peripheral blood, taken in the first trimester of pregnancy. The receptors were gathered from a female donor in good health, enrolled as a control in a pregnancy study. CDR3s include the opening cysteine and the closing phenylalanine or tryptophan. A D gene is named only where the DNA matches it firmly. Rows may omit the clone size; those that give it use once, few, many or a size class.

V gene	clone size	D gene	J gene	CDR3 DNA	CDR3 protein
TRBV19	NA	NA	TRBJ1-5	TGTGCCAGTAGTATACATAATCAGCCCCAGCATTTT	CASSIHNQPQHF
TRBV6-5	NA	NA	TRBJ1-6	TGTGCCAGCAGTGGGGGGGGCAATTCACCCCTCCACTTT	CASSGGGNSPLHF
TRBV4-1	NA	TRBD1	TRBJ1-1	TGCGCCAGCAGCCGAAACAGGGGGTCTGACACTGAAGCTTTCTTT	CASSRNRGSDTEAFF
TRBV10-3	NA	NA	TRBJ1-2	TGTGCCACCATCGGAGTTGAGAACTATGGCTACACCTTC	CATIGVENYGYTF
TRBV7-2	NA	NA	TRBJ2-1	TGTGCCAGCGTACAGCCCAGCCTGGGCGAGCAGTTCTTC	CASVQPSLGEQFF
TRBV4-2	NA	NA	TRBJ1-1	TGTGCCAGCAGCCCGTCAATATGGGGGCGGGCCACTGAAGCTTTCTTT	CASSPSIWGRATEAFF
TRBV2	NA	TRBD1	TRBJ1-6	TGTGCCATCAGCAGAGGGGACAGGGTTAATTCACCCCTCCACTTT	CAISRGDRVNSPLHF
TRBV6-5	few	NA	TRBJ1-1	TGTGCCAGCAGTTACTCTGCAGTCCTCACTGAAGCTTTCTTT	CASSYSAVLTEAFF
TRBV7-2	NA	TRBD1	TRBJ2-1	TGTGCCAGCAGTCCTGGACAGGGGATTGAGCAGTTCTTC	CASSPGQGIEQFF
TRBV7-8	NA	TRBD2	TRBJ2-4	TGTGCCAGCAGCCACACTAGCGGAGACATTCAGTACTTC	CASSHTSGDIQYF